The source of this T cell receptor beta chain is a study of T cells after posttransplantation cyclophosphamide. The study, taken as a whole, reports: Later post-transplant blood repertoires were often dominated by donor CD8+ memory clones. After PTCy, TRB diversity resembled that of CNI/methotrexate controls. Skin or GI-infiltrating T cells shared few TRB sequences with blood.

Cells defined as naive were viable CD3+CD4+ or CD3+CD8+ and CCR7+CD45RA+CD45RO-CD95-CD27+CD28+. Peripheral blood was collected from the related graft donor on the marrow donation day. Germline V gene lookup returns CDR1 SGHAT and CDR2 FQNNGV. The CDR3 runs 14 residues. V shed 5 bases and J shed 5 bases, with 15 bases lying between them. Libraries were prepared by immunoSEQ multiplex PCR; TCRdb keeps only in-frame clonotypes and omits some of them. The sample lists approximately 17,000 clones; roughly 92% were seen once. Concerning this clone: Its antigen is unknown.

The chain links TRBV11-2 to TRBJ2-5; D is perhaps TRBD1 (8 bases). The receptor was isolated from a woman aged 50 to 65 in good health and a related stem cell transplant donor. Input material: naive CD4+ T cells sorted from blood. The CDR3 is CASSIYRGGETQYF. CDR3 nucleotide sequence: TGTGCCAGCAGCATATACAGGGGGGGGGAGACCCAGTACTTC.